This entry features one T cell receptor (beta chain) sequence. Its antigen is currently not known. No much larger clone exists at a distance of one base, and base qualities are not known. This sample was included in a study of blood T cell repertoires in COVID-19 (dated by TCRdb to 2019 to 2021). About the full investigation: Collaborator samples came from the United States, Italy and Spain and covered acute and convalescent phases of COVID-19. Where HLA class I and class II types were available, the types were taken from metadata supplied by the sample provider, not from assay-based typing. Subjects who had been exposed to COVID-19, were actively infected with it, or had recovered from it provided the deeply sampled blood TCRbeta repertoires that made up the dataset. The material from the prospective study consisted of cDNA or gDNA derived from T cells, B-cell-depleted T cells, or PBMCs. The repertoires were made available in a free public database intended to serve as a resource for research on the immune response to SARS-CoV-2. The samples were drawn from two sources: the first 160 participants of the ongoing ImmuneRACE study, and 950 to 1,500 subjects contributed by 6 global collaborators. Sample metadata almost always included a de-identified subject ID, COVID-19 status, age in years and sex.

Findings and caveats that apply to the study as a whole: The quantity of clinical and demographic metadata differed by source and by participant and was supplied without curation.

Participants in the prospective study were aged about 18 to 95 years, lived in 20 to 25 United States geographic areas, and enrolled through a virtual design. Cohort assignment in the prospective study relied on participant-reported clinical history from a screening survey and a study questionnaire. Exposed participants had been in contact with someone with a PCR-confirmed or clinician-diagnosed COVID-19 case within 2 weeks of study entry. In the prospective study, mobile phlebotomists collected whole blood, serum and a nasopharyngeal or oropharyngeal swab from each participant. Prospective study participants could optionally give additional blood draws and questionnaires over an approximately two-month period. Before DNA extraction, prospective study blood samples were shipped either frozen or at room temperature. Trimming accounts for 6 bases at V and 0 bases at J, while the number of junction bases matched to no gene is 8. CDR3 length: 15 amino acids, cysteine to phenylalanine. Only the CDR3 region is kept as DNA, spanning 45 bases read in frame from base 1. CDR1 and CDR2 (SQVTM, ANQGSEA) derive from the germline V gene.

TCRbeta CDR3 regions were amplified from genomic DNA using the immunoSEQ Assay, a bias-controlled multiplex PCR. The original methods were these. The number of nucleated cells in each sample was estimated by amplification of reference gene primers within the assay. Sequence reads were collapsed and filtered to measure the absolute abundance of every unique TCRbeta CDR3 rearrangement. For each sample, productive Simpson clonality was calculated as the square root of Simpson's diversity index across productive rearrangements. As stored in TCRdb, this immuneACCESS dataset retains in-frame rearrangements with V and J assigned. A fraction of the clones does not appear; measured against another copy, unresolved V genes explain less than half of the discrepancy, and the remainder lacks a known reason. The DNA gave D and trimming, while V, J and clone size come from that table. This sample gives 320,000 or so clones in total; 85% of them show up just once. The ten biggest clones cover 1.5% to 2% of the sample.

Recombination connected TRBV29-1 to TRBJ1-2; TRBD1 matches 9 bases in the middle. The source material was PBMCs or T cells enriched from blood (not recorded which). The receptor's source is a young woman who had been exposed to COVID-19. In nucleotides, the sequence is TGCAGCGTCCCGGGACAGGGTGCGGCTAACTATGGCTACACCTTC. It is translated as CSVPGQGAANYGYTF. When the CDR3 is completed using the reference TRBV29-1 and TRBJ1-2 genes on either side, the full variable domain is SAVISQKPSRDICQRGTSLTIQCQVDSQVTMMFWYRQQPGQSLTLIATANQGSEATYESGFVIDKFPISRPNLTFSTLTVSNMSPEDSSIYLCSVPGQGAANYGYTFGSGTRLTVV.